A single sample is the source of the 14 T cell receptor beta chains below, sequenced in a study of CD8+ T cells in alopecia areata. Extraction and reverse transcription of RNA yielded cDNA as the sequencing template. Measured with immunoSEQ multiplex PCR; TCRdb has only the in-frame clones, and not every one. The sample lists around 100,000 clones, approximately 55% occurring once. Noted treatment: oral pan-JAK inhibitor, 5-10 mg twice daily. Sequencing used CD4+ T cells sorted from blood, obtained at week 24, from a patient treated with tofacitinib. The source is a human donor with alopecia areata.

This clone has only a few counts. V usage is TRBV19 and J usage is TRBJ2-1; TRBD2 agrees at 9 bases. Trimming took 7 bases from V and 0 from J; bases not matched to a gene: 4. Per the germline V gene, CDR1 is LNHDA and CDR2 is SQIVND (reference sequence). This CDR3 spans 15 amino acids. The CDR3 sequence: CASNSGGSSYNEQFF. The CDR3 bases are TGTGCCAGTAACAGCGGGGGGTCCTCCTACAATGAGCAGTTCTTC.

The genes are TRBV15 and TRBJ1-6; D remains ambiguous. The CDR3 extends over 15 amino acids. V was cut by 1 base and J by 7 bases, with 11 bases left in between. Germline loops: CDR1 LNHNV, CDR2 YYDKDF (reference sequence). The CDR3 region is CATSRAGRENSPLHF. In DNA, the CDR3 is TGTGCCACCAGCAGAGCGGGTAGGGAAAATTCACCCCTCCACTTT.

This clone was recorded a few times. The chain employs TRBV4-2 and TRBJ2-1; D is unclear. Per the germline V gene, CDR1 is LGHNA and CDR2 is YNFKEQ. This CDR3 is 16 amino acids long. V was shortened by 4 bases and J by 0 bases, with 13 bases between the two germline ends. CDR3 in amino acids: CASSPKDARSYNEQFF. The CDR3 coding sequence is TGTGCCAGCAGCCCAAAGGACGCCCGCTCCTACAATGAGCAGTTCTTC.

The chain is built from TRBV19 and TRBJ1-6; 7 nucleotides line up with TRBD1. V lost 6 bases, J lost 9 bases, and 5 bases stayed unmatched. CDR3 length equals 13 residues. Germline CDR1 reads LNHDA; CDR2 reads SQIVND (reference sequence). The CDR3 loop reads CASRGGGPSPLHF. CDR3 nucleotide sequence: TGTGCCAGTAGAGGGGGCGGCCCTTCACCCCTCCACTTT.

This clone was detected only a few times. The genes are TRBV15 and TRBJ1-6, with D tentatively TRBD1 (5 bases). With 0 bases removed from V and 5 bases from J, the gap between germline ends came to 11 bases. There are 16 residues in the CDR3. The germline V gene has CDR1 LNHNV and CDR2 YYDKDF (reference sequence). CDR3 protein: CATSRDRWGDNSPLHF. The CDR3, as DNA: TGTGCCACCAGCAGAGACCGCTGGGGGGATAATTCACCCCTCCACTTT.

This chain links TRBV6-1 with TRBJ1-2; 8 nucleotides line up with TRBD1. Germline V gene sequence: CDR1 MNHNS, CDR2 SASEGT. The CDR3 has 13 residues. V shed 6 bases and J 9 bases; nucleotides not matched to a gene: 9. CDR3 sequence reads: CASSEDRAARYTF. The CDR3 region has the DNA TGTGCCAGCAGCGAGGACAGGGCAGCCCGCTACACCTTC.

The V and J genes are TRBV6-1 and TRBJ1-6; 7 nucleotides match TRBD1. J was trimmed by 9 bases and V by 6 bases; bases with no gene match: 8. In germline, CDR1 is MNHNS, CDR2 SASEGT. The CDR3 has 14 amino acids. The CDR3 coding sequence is TGTGCCAGCAGCAACAGGGGACAAAGTTCACCCCTCCACTTT. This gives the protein CASSNRGQSSPLHF.

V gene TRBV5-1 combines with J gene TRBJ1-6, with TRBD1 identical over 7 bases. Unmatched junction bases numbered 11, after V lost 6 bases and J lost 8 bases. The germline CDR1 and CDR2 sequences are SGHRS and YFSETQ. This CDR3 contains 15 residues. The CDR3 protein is CASKDRVSLDSPLHF. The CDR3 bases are TGCGCCAGCAAAGACAGGGTAAGCCTGGATTCACCCCTCCACTTT.

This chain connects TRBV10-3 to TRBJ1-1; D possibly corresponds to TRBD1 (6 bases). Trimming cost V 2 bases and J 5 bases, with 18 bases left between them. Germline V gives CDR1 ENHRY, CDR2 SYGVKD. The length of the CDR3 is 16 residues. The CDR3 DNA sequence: TGTGCCATCAGTGAGAAACAAACCGGGAGGGGGACTGAAGCTTTCTTT. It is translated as CAISEKQTGRGTEAFF.

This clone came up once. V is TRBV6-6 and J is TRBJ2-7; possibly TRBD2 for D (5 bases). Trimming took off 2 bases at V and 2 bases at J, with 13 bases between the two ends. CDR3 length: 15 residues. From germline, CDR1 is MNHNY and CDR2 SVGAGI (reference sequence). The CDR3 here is CASSYPGRGTYEQYF. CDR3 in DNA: TGTGCCAGCAGTTACCCTGGACGGGGAACCTACGAGCAGTACTTC.

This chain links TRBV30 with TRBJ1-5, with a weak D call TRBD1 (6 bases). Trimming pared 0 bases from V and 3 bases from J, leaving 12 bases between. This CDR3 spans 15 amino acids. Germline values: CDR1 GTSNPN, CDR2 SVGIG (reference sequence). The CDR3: CAWSVNRGNNQPQHF. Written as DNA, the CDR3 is TGTGCCTGGAGTGTAAATAGGGGGAACAATCAGCCCCAGCATTTT.

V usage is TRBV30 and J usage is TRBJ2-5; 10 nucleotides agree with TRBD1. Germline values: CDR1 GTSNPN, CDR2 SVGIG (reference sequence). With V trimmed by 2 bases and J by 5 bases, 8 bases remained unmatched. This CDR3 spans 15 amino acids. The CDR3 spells CAWSPGQGSGETQYF. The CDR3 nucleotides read TGTGCCTGGAGTCCGGGACAGGGGTCTGGTGAGACCCAGTACTTC.

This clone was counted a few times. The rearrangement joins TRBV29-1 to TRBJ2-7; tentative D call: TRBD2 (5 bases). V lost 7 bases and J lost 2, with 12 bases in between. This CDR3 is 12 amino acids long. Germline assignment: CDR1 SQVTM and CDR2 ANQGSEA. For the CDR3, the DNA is TGCAGCGCCAATGACGGGACCTACGAGCAGTACTTC. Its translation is CSANDGTYEQYF.

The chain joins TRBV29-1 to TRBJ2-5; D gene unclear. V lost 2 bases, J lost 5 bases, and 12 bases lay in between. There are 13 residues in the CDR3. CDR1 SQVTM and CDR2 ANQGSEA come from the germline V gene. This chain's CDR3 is CSVEKGNDETQYF. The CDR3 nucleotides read TGCAGCGTTGAAAAGGGAAATGACGAGACCCAGTACTTC.